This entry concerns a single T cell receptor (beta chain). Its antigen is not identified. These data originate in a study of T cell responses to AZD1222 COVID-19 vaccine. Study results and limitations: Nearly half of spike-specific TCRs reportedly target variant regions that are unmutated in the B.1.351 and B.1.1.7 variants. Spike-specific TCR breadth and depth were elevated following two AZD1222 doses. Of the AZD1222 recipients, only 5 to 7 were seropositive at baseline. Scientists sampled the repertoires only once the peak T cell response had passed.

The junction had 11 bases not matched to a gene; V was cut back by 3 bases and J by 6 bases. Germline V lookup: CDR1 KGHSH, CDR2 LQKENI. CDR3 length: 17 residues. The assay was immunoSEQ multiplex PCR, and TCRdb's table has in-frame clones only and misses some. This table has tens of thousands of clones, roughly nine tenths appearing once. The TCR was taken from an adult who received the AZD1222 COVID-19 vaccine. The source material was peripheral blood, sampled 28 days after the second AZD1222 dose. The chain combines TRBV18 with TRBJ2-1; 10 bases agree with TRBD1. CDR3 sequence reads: CASSPPTGQGISNEQFF. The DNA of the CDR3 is TGTGCCAGCTCACCCCCCACGGGACAGGGGATTTCCAATGAGCAGTTCTTC. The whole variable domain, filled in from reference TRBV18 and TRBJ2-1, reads NAGVMQNPRHLVRRRGQEARLRCSPMKGHSHVYWYRQLPEEGLKFMVYLQKENIIDESGMPKERFSAEFPKEGPSILRIQQVVRGDSAAYFCASSPPTGQGISNEQFFGPGTRLTVL.